This passage covers 9 T cell receptor beta chains from one sample sequenced in a study of T cells after yellow fever vaccination. Via MiXCR, TCRdb re-called the 5' RACE reads, giving one row per CDR3 protein. The sample has 15,000 or so distinct CDR3 sequences; 7.3% are singletons. Material: PBMCs, either bulk or a sorted T-cell subset (CD4+, CD8+, memory, or dextramer-sorted; not recorded which), obtained on the day of the yellow fever booster vaccination. These receptors all stem from a man younger than 30 who received the YFV17D yellow fever vaccine.

At least ten counts were recorded for this clonotype. The chain combines TRBV5-4 with TRBJ2-5; the match to TRBD2 covers 9 bases. Germline assignment: CDR1 SGHNT and CDR2 YYREEE (reference sequence). This CDR3 has 15 amino acids. V lost 2 bases, J lost 1 base, and 3 bases stayed unmatched. The chain's CDR3 is CASSLAGGTQETQYF. The CDR3 DNA sequence: TGTGCCAGCAGCTTAGCGGGGGGAACCCAAGAGACCCAGTACTTC.

Ten or more counts support this clonotype. The chain has TRBV12-3 or TRBV12-4 and TRBJ2-7; 9 nucleotides line up with TRBD2. The CDR3 runs to 14 residues. Trimming at V came to 3 bases and at J to 7 bases, leaving 7 bases not matched to a gene. CDR3: CASSFGGGAGEQYF. As DNA, the CDR3 is TGTGCCAGCAGTTTTGGCGGGGGGGCCGGTGAGCAGTACTTC.

There are many counts of this clonotype. The V call is TRBV7-9, the J call TRBJ1-3; a weak D match, TRBD1 (5 bases). Germline V lookup: CDR1 SEHNR, CDR2 FQNEAQ (reference sequence). Trimming left V 4 bases short and J 3 bases short, with 13 bases between. The length of the CDR3 is 15 residues. The CDR3 here is CASSYTRGFGNTIYF. CDR3 in DNA: TGTGCCAGCAGCTACACGCGGGGGTTTGGAAACACCATATATTTT.

The rearrangement joins TRBV5-1 to TRBJ2-2; D possibly matches TRBD1 or TRBD2 (5 bases each). V lost 0 bases to trimming and J lost 4 bases, with 13 bases between them. This CDR3 has 16 residues. Germline assignment: CDR1 SGHRS and CDR2 YFSETQ. As DNA, the CDR3 is TGCGCCAGCAGCTTGGGACTGGGACCGCTCACCGGGGAGCTGTTTTTT. Encoded protein: CASSLGLGPLTGELFF. The full variable domain, with the rest looked up from reference TRBV5-1 and TRBJ2-2, is KAGVTQTPRYLIKTRGQQVTLSCSPISGHRSVSWYQQTPGQGLQFLFEYFSETQRNKGNFPGRFSGRQFSNSRSEMNVSTLELGDSALYLCASSLGLGPLTGELFFGEGSRLTVL.

This clonotype has at least ten counts. The gene calls are TRBV4-3 and TRBJ2-3, with D tentatively TRBD1 or TRBD2 (7 bases each). Germline lookup yields CDR1 LGHNA and CDR2 YSLEER. This CDR3 contains 15 residues. Trimming pared 4 bases from V and 7 bases from J, leaving 18 bases between. CDR3 nucleotides: TGCGCCAGCAGCCCCTCAACCCAGGGGGGGAATACGCAGTATTTT. This gives the protein CASSPSTQGGNTQYF.

This clonotype was counted at least ten times. The V call is TRBV12-5, the J call TRBJ2-2; 10 nucleotides line up with TRBD1. The germline gives CDR1 LGHNT, CDR2 FRNRAP. Trimming cost V 7 bases and J 3 bases; bases outside gene matches: 5. CDR3 size: 15 residues. The chain's CDR3 is CASAWGQGYTGELFF. CDR3 bases: TGTGCTAGTGCCTGGGGACAGGGGTACACCGGGGAGCTGTTTTTT.

Many counts were recorded for this clonotype. The gene calls are TRBV9 and TRBJ2-2, with 7 bases lining up with TRBD2. Germline V gives CDR1 SGDLS, CDR2 YYNGEE. The CDR3 covers 12 residues. The trim removed 0 bases at V and 11 bases at J, leaving 1 base unmatched. The CDR3 sequence is CASSVAGGELFF. The CDR3 DNA reads TGTGCCAGCAGCGTAGCGGGGGGAGAGCTGTTTTTT.

By sample fraction, this clonotype is medium-sized. The chain combines TRBV6-2 or TRBV6-3 with TRBJ2-2, with TRBD1 matching 8 bases. The CDR3 runs to 14 residues. Germline lookup yields CDR1 MNHEY and CDR2 SVGEGT. The junction had 4 bases not matched to a gene; V was cut back by 4 bases and J by 6 bases. The CDR3 DNA reads TGTGCCAGCAGTTCGACAGGGGCCGCCGGGGAGCTGTTTTTT. Translated: CASSSTGAAGELFF.

This clonotype was counted many times. The chain is built from TRBV4-3 and TRBJ2-3; TRBD2 might be the D (5 bases). CDR3 length: 13 amino acids. Trimming took off 4 bases at V and 3 bases at J, with 8 bases between the two ends. The germline V gene has CDR1 LGHNA and CDR2 YSLEER. The CDR3 reads CASSPRETDTQYF. CDR3 bases: TGCGCCAGCAGCCCTAGGGAGACAGATACGCAGTATTTT.